This entry lists 12 T cell receptor beta chains sequenced from one sample in a study of shared clonotypes between healthy human individuals. This table comes from immunoSEQ multiplex PCR, and its TCRdb copy is limited to in-frame clones, with some not included. The sample holds some 470,000 clones, less than 80% seen once. The source material was PBMCs. These receptors were taken from a woman aged 40 to 55 in good health. Some clones in this sample may be carry-over from other donors' samples.

The chain is built from TRBV7-2 and TRBJ2-5, with D possibly being TRBD2 (7 bases). The V end lost 2 bases, the J end lost 5 bases, and 24 bases lay between the germline ends. Germline CDR1 SGHTA, CDR2 FQGNSA. The CDR3 covers 18 residues. The CDR3 DNA sequence: TGTGCCAGCAGCTTAAGGGCCAGACTAGCTTCGAGGGGGGAGACCCAGTACTTC. Translation: CASSLRARLASRGETQYF. The full variable domain, in which reference TRBV7-2 and TRBJ2-5 provide the parts outside the CDR3, is GAGVSQSPSNKVTEKGKDVELRCDPISGHTALYWYRQSLGQGLEFLIYFQGNSAPDKSGLPSDRFSAERTGGSVSTLTIQRTQQEDSAVYLCASSLRARLASRGETQYFGPGTRLLVL.

On this clone itself: It is likely a read error: a sequence one base away is far more abundant. The V call is TRBV10-3, the J call TRBJ1-2; D remains unclear. The CDR3 extends over 14 amino acids. Germline V gene lookup returns CDR1 ENHRY and CDR2 SYGVKD. This CDR3 reads CAVSESGPAYGYTF. The CDR3 nucleotides are TGTGCCGTCAGTGAGTCCGGACCGGCGTATGGCTACACCTTC.

This clone was detected once. Different DNA sequences within this sample yield the same CDR3. The chain employs TRBV5-4 and TRBJ2-5, with D possibly matching TRBD1 (6 bases). Trimming removed 0 bases from V and 1 base from J, with 7 bases in between. The CDR3 covers 14 residues. Per germline, CDR1 SGHNT and CDR2 YYREEE (reference sequence). The CDR3 region is CASSLGQVQETQYF. Written as DNA, the CDR3 is TGTGCCAGCAGCTTGGGACAGGTCCAAGAGACCCAGTACTTC.

For this clone: In the same sample, other DNA sequences code for this CDR3. CDR3 sequence (DNA): TGTGCCAGCAGTTTCGCGCCCTCCTACGAGCAGTACTTC. Its translation: CASSFAPSYEQYF. The chain joins TRBV28 to TRBJ2-7; no clear D gene. This CDR3 is 13 amino acids long. V shed 3 bases and J shed 0 bases, with 6 bases lying between them. CDR1 is MDHEN, CDR2 SYDVKM, per germline.

This clone was recorded only once. The chain couples TRBV5-5 to TRBJ2-2, with TRBD2 identical over 7 bases. The CDR3 is made up of 14 amino acids. Looked up from germline, CDR1 is SGHKS and CDR2 is YYEKEE (reference sequence). V dropped 0 bases and J dropped 6; count of bases not matched to a gene: 2. CDR3 region: CASSLVRGAGELFF. The CDR3, as DNA: TGTGCCAGCAGCTTGGTCCGGGGGGCCGGGGAGCTGTTTTTT. Using reference TRBV5-5 and TRBJ2-2 for the parts outside the CDR3, the full variable domain is DAGVTQSPTHLIKTRGQQVTLRCSPISGHKSVSWYQQVLGQGPQFIFQYYEKEERGRGNFPDRFSARQFPNYSSELNVNALLLGDSALYLCASSLVRGAGELFFGEGSRLTVL.

Note on this clone: A far larger clone is off by one base, so a read error is likely. This same CDR3 is encoded by further DNA sequences in the sample. The chain couples TRBV9 to TRBJ1-1, with D possibly TRBD1 on 5 matching bases. From germline, CDR1 is SGDLS and CDR2 YYNGEE. The length of the CDR3 is 13 residues. The CDR3 loop reads CASSVGSGTEAFF. For the CDR3, the DNA is TGTGCCAGCAGCGTAGGATCGGGGACTGAGGCTTTCTTT.

This clone was observed once. The V and J genes are TRBV5-1 and TRBJ2-1, with TRBD2 identical over 9 bases. This CDR3 region has 18 residues. V shed 0 bases, J shed 4 bases, and the junction held 11 bases outside the gene matches. Looked up from germline, CDR1 is SGHRS and CDR2 is YFSETQ. CDR3 loop: CASSLGLAGRGVYNEQFF. CDR3 nucleotides: TGCGCCAGCAGCTTGGGGCTAGCGGGAAGGGGAGTATACAATGAGCAGTTCTTC.

This clone has just one count. This rearrangement joins TRBV25-1 to TRBJ1-4, with D perhaps matching TRBD1 (5 bases). Trimming shortened V by 5 bases and J by 1 base, and 17 bases separated the two germline ends. Germline-derived CDR1 and CDR2 are MGHDK and SYGVNS. The CDR3 is 17 residues long. CDR3 residues: CASSYHMWGGTNEKLFF. The CDR3 DNA sequence: TGTGCCAGCAGTTATCACATGTGGGGCGGAACTAATGAAAAACTGTTTTTT. Variable domain in full (rest from reference TRBV25-1 and TRBJ1-4): EADIYQTPRYLVIGTGKKITLECSQTMGHDKMYWYQQDPGMELHLIHYSYGVNSTEKGDLSSESTVSRIRTEHFPLTLESARPSHTSQYLCASSYHMWGGTNEKLFFGSGTQLSVL.

This clone showed up just once. The V call is TRBV5-4, the J call TRBJ2-5; 11 nucleotides align to TRBD1. Germline V gene lookup returns CDR1 SGHNT and CDR2 YYREEE (reference sequence). CDR3 size: 14 residues. The junction had 4 bases not matched to a gene; V was cut back by 3 bases and J by 6 bases. The CDR3 is CASSWGQGVKTQYF. The CDR3 region has the DNA TGTGCCAGCAGCTGGGGACAGGGGGTAAAGACCCAGTACTTC. Supplemented by reference TRBV5-4 and TRBJ2-5, the full variable domain reads ETGVTQSPTHLIKTRGQQVTLRCSSQSGHNTVSWYQQALGQGPQFIFQYYREEENGRGNFPPRFSGLQFPNYSSELNVNALELDDSALYLCASSWGQGVKTQYFGPGTRLLVL.

The chain is built from TRBV27 and TRBJ2-1; 9 bases fit TRBD2. This CDR3 comprises 15 residues. Germline-derived CDR1 and CDR2 are MNHEY and SMNVEV (reference sequence). The V segment lost 7 bases and the J segment 3 bases; nucleotides outside the gene matches: 7. CDR3 bases: TGTGCCAGCATCTTTCTAGCGGGGAGCTACAATGAGCAGTTCTTC. Encoded protein: CASIFLAGSYNEQFF.

The chain links TRBV7-2 to TRBJ1-1; D gene unclear. Germline CDR1 is SGHTA and CDR2 is FQGNSA. V shed 1 base and J shed 1 base, with 10 bases lying between them. This CDR3 comprises 15 residues. The CDR3 DNA sequence: TGTGCCAGCAGCTTAGGATGGGGAGGGAACACTGAAGCTTTCTTT. Amino acid sequence: CASSLGWGGNTEAFF. Together with reference TRBV7-2 and TRBJ1-1, the CDR3 gives the full variable domain: GAGVSQSPSNKVTEKGKDVELRCDPISGHTALYWYRQSLGQGLEFLIYFQGNSAPDKSGLPSDRFSAERTGGSVSTLTIQRTQQEDSAVYLCASSLGWGGNTEAFFGQGTRLTVV.

This clone was counted at least ten times. The genes are TRBV6-5 and TRBJ2-3, with D unclear. Germline values: CDR1 MNHEY, CDR2 SVGAGI. V lost 7 bases and J 1 base, leaving 9 bases between the germline ends. This CDR3 is built from 13 residues. The CDR3 region is CASTVAGTDTQYF. DNA for the CDR3: TGTGCCAGCACTGTTGCGGGCACAGATACGCAGTATTTT.